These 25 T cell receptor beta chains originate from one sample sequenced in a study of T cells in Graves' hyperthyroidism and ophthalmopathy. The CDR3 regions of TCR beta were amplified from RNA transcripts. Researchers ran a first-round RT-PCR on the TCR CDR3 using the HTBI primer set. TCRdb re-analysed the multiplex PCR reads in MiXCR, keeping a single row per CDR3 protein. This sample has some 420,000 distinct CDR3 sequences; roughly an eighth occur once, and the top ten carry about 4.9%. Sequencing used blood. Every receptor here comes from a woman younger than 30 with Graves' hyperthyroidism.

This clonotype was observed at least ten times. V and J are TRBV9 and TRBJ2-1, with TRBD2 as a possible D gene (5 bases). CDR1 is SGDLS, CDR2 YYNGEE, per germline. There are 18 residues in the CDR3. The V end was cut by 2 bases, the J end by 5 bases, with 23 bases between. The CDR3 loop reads CASSVDLRGGQPHNEQFF. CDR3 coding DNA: TGTGCCAGCAGCGTCGACTTGCGCGGAGGCCAGCCTCACAATGAGCAGTTCTTC.

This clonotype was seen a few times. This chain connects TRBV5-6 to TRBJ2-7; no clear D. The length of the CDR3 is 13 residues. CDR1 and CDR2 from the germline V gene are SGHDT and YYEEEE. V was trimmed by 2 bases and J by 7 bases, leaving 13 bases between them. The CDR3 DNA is TGTGCCAGCAGCTTCACCCGATCGGTAGAGCAGTACTTC. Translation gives CASSFTRSVEQYF.

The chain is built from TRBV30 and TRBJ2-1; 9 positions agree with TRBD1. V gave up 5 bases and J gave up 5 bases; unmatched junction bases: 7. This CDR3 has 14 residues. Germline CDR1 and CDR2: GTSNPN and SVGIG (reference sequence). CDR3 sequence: CAWGRDRVNNEQFF. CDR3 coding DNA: TGTGCCTGGGGCCGGGACAGGGTTAACAATGAGCAGTTCTTC.

CDR3 in amino acids: CASSLLGDQETQYF. The DNA for the CDR3 is TGTGCCAGCAGCCTCCTAGGCGATCAAGAGACCCAGTACTTC. This chain joins TRBV3-1 and TRBJ2-5; no clear D. Trimming removed 4 bases from V and 2 bases from J, with 11 bases in between. The germline V gene has CDR1 LGHDT and CDR2 YNNKEL (reference sequence). The CDR3 length is 14 residues.

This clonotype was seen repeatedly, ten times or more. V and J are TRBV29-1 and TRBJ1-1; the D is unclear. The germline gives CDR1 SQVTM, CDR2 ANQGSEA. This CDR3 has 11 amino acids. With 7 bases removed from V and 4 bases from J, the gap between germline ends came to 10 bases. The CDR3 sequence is CSAQRVTEAFF. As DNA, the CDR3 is TGCAGCGCCCAGAGGGTCACTGAAGCTTTCTTT.

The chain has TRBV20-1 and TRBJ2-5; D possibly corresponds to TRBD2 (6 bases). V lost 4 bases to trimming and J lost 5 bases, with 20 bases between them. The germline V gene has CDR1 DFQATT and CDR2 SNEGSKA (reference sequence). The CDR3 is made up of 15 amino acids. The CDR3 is CSAMGSREGEETQYF. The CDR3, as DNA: TGCAGTGCTATGGGGTCGCGGGAAGGGGAGGAGACCCAGTACTTC.

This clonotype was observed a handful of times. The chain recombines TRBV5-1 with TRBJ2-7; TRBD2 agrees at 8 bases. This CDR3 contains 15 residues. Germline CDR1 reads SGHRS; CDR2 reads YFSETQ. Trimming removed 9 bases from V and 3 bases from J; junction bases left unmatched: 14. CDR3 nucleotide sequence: TGCGCCACCTTGGACTGCGGGAGGTCGGACTACGAGCAGTACTTC. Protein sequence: CATLDCGRSDYEQYF.

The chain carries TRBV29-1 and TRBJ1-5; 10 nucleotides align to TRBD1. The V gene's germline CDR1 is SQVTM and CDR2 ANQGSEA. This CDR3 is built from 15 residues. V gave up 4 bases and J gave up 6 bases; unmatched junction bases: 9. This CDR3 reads CSVVGSTGGGQPQHF. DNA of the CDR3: TGCAGCGTTGTGGGTTCGACAGGGGGCGGTCAGCCCCAGCATTTT.

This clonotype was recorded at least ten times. CDR3 amino acids: CASSKEVSISYEQYF. The CDR3 region has the DNA TGTGCCAGCAGTAAAGAGGTCAGCATCTCCTACGAGCAGTACTTC. This rearrangement joins TRBV2 to TRBJ2-7; no clear D gene. V lost 5 bases and J 0 bases, leaving 14 bases between the germline ends. Germline lookup yields CDR1 SNHLY and CDR2 FYNNEI. The CDR3 length is 15 residues.

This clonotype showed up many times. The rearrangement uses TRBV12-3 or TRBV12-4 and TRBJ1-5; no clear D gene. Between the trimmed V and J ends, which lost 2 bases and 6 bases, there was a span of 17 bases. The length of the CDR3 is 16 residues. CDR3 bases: TGTGCCAGCAGTTTAAACGTCGGCCGGGCCGCTCAGCCCCAGCATTTT. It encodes CASSLNVGRAAQPQHF.

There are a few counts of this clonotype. CDR3 protein: CASSRQAQETQYF. In DNA, the CDR3 is TGTGCCAGCTCCCGGCAGGCCCAAGAGACCCAGTACTTC. The rearrangement joins TRBV9 to TRBJ2-5; D gene uncertain. Looked up from germline, CDR1 is SGDLS and CDR2 is YYNGEE. V was cut by 7 bases and J by 1 base, with 11 bases left in between. The CDR3 runs 13 residues.

Here the CDR3 reads CSVMAGKLFF. CDR3 bases: TGCAGCGTTATGGCGGGAAAACTGTTTTTT. The J gene is TRBJ1-4, the V gene TRBV29-1; D ambiguous. The V end lost 5 bases, the J end lost 10 bases, and 8 bases lay between the germline ends. The CDR3 length is 10 residues. Germline CDR1 reads SQVTM; CDR2 reads ANQGSEA.

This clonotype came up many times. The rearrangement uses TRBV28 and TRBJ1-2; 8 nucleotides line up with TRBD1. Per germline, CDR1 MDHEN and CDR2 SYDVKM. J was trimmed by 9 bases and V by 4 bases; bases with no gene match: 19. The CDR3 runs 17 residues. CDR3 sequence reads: CASSSLGTGAILWSYTF. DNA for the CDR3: TGTGCCAGCAGTTCCCTAGGGACAGGCGCCATCCTATGGAGCTACACCTTC.

CDR3 in amino acids: CATSRVGESNEQFF. CDR3 in DNA: TGTGCCACCAGCAGAGTGGGGGAGTCCAATGAGCAGTTCTTC. The chain uses TRBV15 and TRBJ2-1; the D call may be TRBD1 or TRBD2 (5 bases each). The CDR3 is made up of 14 amino acids. Germline CDR1 is LNHNV and CDR2 is YYDKDF (reference sequence). Trimming removed 1 base at V and 6 bases at J, with 10 bases between.

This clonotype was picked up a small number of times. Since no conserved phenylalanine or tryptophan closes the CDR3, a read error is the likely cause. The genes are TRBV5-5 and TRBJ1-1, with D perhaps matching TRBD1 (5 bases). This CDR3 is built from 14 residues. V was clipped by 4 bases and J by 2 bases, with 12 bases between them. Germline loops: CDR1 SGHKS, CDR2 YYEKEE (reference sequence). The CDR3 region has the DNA TGTGCCAGCAGCATACCACAGGATAACACTGAAGCTTTCTCT. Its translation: CASSIPQDNTEAFS.

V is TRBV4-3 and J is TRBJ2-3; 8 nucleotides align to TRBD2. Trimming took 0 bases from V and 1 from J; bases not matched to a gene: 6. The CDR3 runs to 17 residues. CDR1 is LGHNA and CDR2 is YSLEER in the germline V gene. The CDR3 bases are TGCGCCAGCAGCCAAGACCCTAGGGGACTAGGCACAGATACGCAGTATTTT. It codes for CASSQDPRGLGTDTQYF.

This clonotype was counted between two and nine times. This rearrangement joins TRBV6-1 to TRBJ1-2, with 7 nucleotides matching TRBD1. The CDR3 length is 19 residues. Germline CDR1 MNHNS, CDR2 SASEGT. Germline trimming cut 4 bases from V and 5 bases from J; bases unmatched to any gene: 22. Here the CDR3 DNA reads TGTGCCAGCAGTGGATTTGGGGGACAGCGGGTTTTTGGTTTGTATGGCTACACCTTC. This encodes CASSGFGGQRVFGLYGYTF.

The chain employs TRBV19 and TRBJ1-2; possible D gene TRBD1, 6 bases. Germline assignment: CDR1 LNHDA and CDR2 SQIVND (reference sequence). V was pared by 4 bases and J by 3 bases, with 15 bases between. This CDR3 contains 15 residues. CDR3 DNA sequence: TGTGCCAGTAGTACCCGGACAGCGGTGGACTATGGCTACACCTTC. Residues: CASSTRTAVDYGYTF.

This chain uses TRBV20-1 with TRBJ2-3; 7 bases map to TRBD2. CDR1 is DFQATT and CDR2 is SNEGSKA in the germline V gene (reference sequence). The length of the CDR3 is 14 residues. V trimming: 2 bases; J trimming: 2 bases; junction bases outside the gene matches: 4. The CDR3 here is CSARLADITDTQYF. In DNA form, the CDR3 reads TGCAGTGCTAGACTAGCGGACATCACAGATACGCAGTATTTT.

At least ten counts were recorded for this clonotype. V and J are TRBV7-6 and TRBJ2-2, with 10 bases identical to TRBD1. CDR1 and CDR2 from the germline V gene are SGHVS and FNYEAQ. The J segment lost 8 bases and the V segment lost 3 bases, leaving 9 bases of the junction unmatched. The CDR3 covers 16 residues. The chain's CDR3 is CASSLTGGASRGELFF. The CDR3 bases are TGTGCCAGCAGCTTGACAGGGGGCGCGAGTAGAGGGGAGCTGTTTTTT. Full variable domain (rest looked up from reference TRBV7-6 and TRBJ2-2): GAGVSQSPRYKVTKRGQDVALRCDPISGHVSLYWYRQALGQGPEFLTYFNYEAQQDKSGLPNDRFSAERPEGSISTLTIQRTEQRDSAMYRCASSLTGGASRGELFFGEGSRLTVL.

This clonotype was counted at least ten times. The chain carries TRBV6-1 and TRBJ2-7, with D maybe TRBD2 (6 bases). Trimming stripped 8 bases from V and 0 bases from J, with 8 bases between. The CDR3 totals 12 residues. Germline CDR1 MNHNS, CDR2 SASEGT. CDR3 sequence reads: CASGGHSYEQYF. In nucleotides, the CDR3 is TGTGCCAGCGGAGGGCACTCCTACGAGCAGTACTTC.

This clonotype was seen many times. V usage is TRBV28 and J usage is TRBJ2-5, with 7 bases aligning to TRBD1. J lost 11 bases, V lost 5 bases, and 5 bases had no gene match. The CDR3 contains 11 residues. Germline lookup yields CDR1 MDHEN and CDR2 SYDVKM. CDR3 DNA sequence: TGTGCCAGCAGTATACAGGGGTCACAGTACTTC. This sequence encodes CASSIQGSQYF.

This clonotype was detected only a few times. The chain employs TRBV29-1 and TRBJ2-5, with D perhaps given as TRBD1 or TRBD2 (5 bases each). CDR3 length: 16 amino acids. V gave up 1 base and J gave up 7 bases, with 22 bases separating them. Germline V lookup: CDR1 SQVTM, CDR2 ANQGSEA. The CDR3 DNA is TGCAGCGTTGAAGTAGGTGGGGGTCGAACCATGGGGACCCAGTACTTC. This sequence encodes CSVEVGGGRTMGTQYF.

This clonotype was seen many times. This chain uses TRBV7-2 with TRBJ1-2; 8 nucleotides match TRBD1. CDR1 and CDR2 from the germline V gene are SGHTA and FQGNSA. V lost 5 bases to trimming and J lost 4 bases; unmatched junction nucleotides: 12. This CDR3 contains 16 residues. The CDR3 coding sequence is TGTGCCAGCAGCGACCCCGGGACAGGCCCTGCCTATGGCTACACCTTC. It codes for CASSDPGTGPAYGYTF.

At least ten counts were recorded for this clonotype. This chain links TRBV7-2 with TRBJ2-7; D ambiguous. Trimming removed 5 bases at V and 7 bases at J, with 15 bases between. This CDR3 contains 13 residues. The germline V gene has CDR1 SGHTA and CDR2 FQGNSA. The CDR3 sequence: CASSREANEEQYF. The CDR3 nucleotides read TGTGCCAGCAGCCGAGAAGCGAACGAAGAGCAGTACTTC.